This TCR beta chain was observed in a study of blood T cell repertoires in COVID-19. Study context: T cells, B-cell-depleted T cells, or PBMCs supplied cDNA or gDNA.

Assay: immunoSEQ multiplex PCR; the TCRdb copy retains only in-frame clones and omits some. The table has under 120,000 clones, approximately 84% seen once. The clonotype comes from a human donor in a cohort sampled during active COVID-19. The material sequenced was peripheral blood.

The CDR3 reads CASSFGQGQTQYF. CDR3 bases: TGTGCCAGCAGTTTCGGCCAGGGCCAGACCCAGTACTTC. This chain links TRBV12-3 or TRBV12-4 with TRBJ2-5, with a weak D call TRBD1 (5 bases). V lost 3 bases and J 6 bases, leaving 11 bases between the germline ends. This CDR3 comprises 13 residues.